The clone carrying this TCR beta chain was found many times. The antigen remains undetermined. The library came from three nested PCR rounds adapted from ARM-PCR protocols. Each CDR3 protein gets one entry after TCRdb re-called the multiplex PCR reads with MiXCR. The data hold around 57,000 distinct CDR3 sequences, with about 61% observed a single time. This specimen belongs to a study of tumor and adjacent non-tumor tissue in lung cancer. Study outcomes and limitations: Higher tumor TCR diversity was associated with shorter survival. In normal lung, the top 100 clones were significantly more dominant than in tumor.

No cell sorting was done before RNA was extracted from the tissue. This non-tumor lung sample came from over 3 cm beyond the tumor edge. Chemotherapy-naive patients with new lung cancer underwent thoracic surgery in China, August–November 2014. This receptor was identified in a man aged 65 to 85 with non-small cell lung cancer. The source material was distant non-tumor lung tissue.

The CDR3 bases are TGCAGTGTCGCGAGGGGGGAAAAACTGTTTTTT. This translates into CSVARGEKLFF. The chain joins TRBV29-1 to TRBJ1-4; maybe TRBD1 (6 bases). Germline V gene lookup returns CDR1 SQVTM and CDR2 ANQGSEA. This CDR3 contains 11 residues. The variable domain in full, with the rest retrieved from reference TRBV29-1 and TRBJ1-4, is SAVISQKPSRDICQRGTSLTIQCQVDSQVTMMFWYRQQPGQSLTLIATANQGSEATYESGFVIDKFPISRPNLTFSTLTVSNMSPEDSSIYLCSVARGEKLFFGSGTQLSVL.